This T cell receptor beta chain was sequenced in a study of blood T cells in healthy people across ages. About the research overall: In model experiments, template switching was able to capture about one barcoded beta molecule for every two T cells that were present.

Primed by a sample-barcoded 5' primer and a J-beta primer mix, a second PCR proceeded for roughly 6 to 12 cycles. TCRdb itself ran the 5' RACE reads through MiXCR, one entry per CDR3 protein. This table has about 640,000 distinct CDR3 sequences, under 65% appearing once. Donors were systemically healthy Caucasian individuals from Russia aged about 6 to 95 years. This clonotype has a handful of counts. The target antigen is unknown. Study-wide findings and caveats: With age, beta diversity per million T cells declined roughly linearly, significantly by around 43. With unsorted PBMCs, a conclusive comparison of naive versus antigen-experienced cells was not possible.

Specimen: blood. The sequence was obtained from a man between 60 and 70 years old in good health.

The CDR3 DNA follows: TGTGCCACCAGTGACCCTACCAGGGGTGGAGATACCCAGTACTTC. Its translation: CATSDPTRGGDTQYF. The J gene is TRBJ2-5, the V gene TRBV24-1; D may be TRBD1 (6 bases). This CDR3 region has 15 residues. The germline V gene encodes CDR1 KGHDR and CDR2 SFDVKD. V shed 4 bases and J shed 8 bases, with 19 bases lying between them.